Presented here are 18 T cell receptor beta chains from one specimen sequenced in a study of cytomegalovirus exposure and HLA in healthy donors. PCR involved 60 Vbeta and 13 Jbeta primers. Measured with immunoSEQ multiplex PCR; TCRdb has only the in-frame clones, and not every one. The sample holds hundreds of thousands of clones, around 70% seen once. The specimen was PBMCs. These receptors were taken from a man between 40 and 49 years old in good health and CMV-seropositive.

The count of this clone is one. V gene TRBV7-2 combines with J gene TRBJ1-5; maybe TRBD1 (6 bases). Germline V gene data show CDR1 as SGHTA and CDR2 as FQGNSA. CDR3 length: 14 amino acids. Trimming stripped 5 bases from V and 7 bases from J, with 15 bases between. The CDR3 nucleotides are TGTGCCAGCAGCCCCACAGGGTCTGGGCAGCCCCAGCATTTT. Its protein is CASSPTGSGQPQHF. Full variable domain (outside the CDR3, taken from reference TRBV7-2 and TRBJ1-5): GAGVSQSPSNKVTEKGKDVELRCDPISGHTALYWYRQSLGQGLEFLIYFQGNSAPDKSGLPSDRFSAERTGGSVSTLTIQRTQQEDSAVYLCASSPTGSGQPQHFGDGTRLSIL.

The chain carries TRBV2 and TRBJ1-2; D remains unclear. This CDR3 is built from 13 residues. Looked up from germline, CDR1 is SNHLY and CDR2 is FYNNEI. V shed 2 bases and J shed 4 bases, with 8 bases lying between them. The CDR3 sequence: CASSEIEVYGYTF. In nucleotides, the CDR3 is TGTGCCAGCAGTGAAATAGAGGTCTATGGCTACACCTTC.

J is TRBJ1-4 and V is TRBV7-9, with 9 bases matching TRBD1. The V gene end was trimmed by 5 bases and the J gene end by 4 bases; junction bases not matched to a gene: 2. CDR3 length equals 14 residues. Per the germline V gene, CDR1 is SEHNR and CDR2 is FQNEAQ (reference sequence). CDR3 DNA sequence: TGTGCCAGCAGCCAGGACAGGGGTAATGAAAAACTGTTTTTT. It codes for CASSQDRGNEKLFF.

The V call is TRBV5-1, the J call TRBJ1-2; the D gene is possibly TRBD1 (6 bases). CDR1 is SGHRS, CDR2 YFSETQ, per germline. This CDR3 has 12 residues. V lost 2 bases and J lost 10, with 12 bases in between. The chain's CDR3 is CASSFGGAHYTF. CDR3 DNA sequence: TGCGCCAGCAGCTTTGGGGGGGCGCACTACACCTTC.

The chain has TRBV6-1 and TRBJ1-5, with 8 positions matching TRBD1. J lost 2 bases, V lost 6 bases, and 6 bases had no gene match. Germline assignment: CDR1 MNHNS and CDR2 SASEGT. The CDR3 is 15 residues long. The CDR3 loop reads CASRSGTGGNQPQHF. The CDR3 coding sequence is TGTGCCAGCAGGTCCGGGACAGGCGGCAATCAGCCCCAGCATTTT.

CDR3 nucleotide sequence: TGTGCCATCAGTGAGTCGACCAGCGGACAAGAGACCCAGTACTTC. This translates into CAISESTSGQETQYF. The chain is built from TRBV10-3 and TRBJ2-5, with a tentative D call TRBD2 (5 bases). Trimming cost V 0 bases and J 2 bases, with 10 bases left between them. Germline V gene data show CDR1 as ENHRY and CDR2 as SYGVKD. The CDR3 spans 15 residues.

This clone came up a few times. J is TRBJ2-3 and V is TRBV6-4, with 11 bases lining up with TRBD2. The CDR3 sequence is 15 residues long. Germline V gene data show CDR1 as MRHNA and CDR2 as SNTAGT. Germline trimming cut 4 bases from V and 6 bases from J; bases unmatched to any gene: 6. The CDR3 nucleotides are TGTGCCAGCAGTGTACTAGCGGGGGATGTCGATACGCAGTATTTT. Amino acids: CASSVLAGDVDTQYF.

This chain uses TRBV6-1 with TRBJ1-4; tentative D call: TRBD1 (5 bases). Germline-derived CDR1 and CDR2 are MNHNS and SASEGT. Trimming removed 2 bases at V and 3 bases at J, with 13 bases between. This CDR3 has 16 amino acids. The CDR3 nucleotides are TGTGCCAGCAGTGAAACGGGGGTTGAGGCTAATGAAAAACTGTTTTTT. It specifies CASSETGVEANEKLFF.

This clone showed up just a few times. The chain is built from TRBV6-1 and TRBJ2-3; 8 positions agree with TRBD1. J gave up 6 bases and V 6 bases, and 5 bases lay outside the gene matches. Germline V gives CDR1 MNHNS, CDR2 SASEGT. The CDR3 is 13 residues long. This CDR3 reads CASRDRGLDTQYF. The DNA of the CDR3 is TGTGCCAGCAGAGACAGGGGCCTGGATACGCAGTATTTT.

J is TRBJ1-1 and V is TRBV19, with TRBD1 as a possible D gene (6 bases). There are 15 residues in the CDR3. Trimming took 2 bases from V and 4 from J, leaving 14 bases between them. From germline, CDR1 is LNHDA and CDR2 SQIVND (reference sequence). In DNA, the CDR3 is TGTGCCAGTAGTATACCCCAGGGGTGGCGCACTGAAGCTTTCTTT. Translation: CASSIPQGWRTEAFF. Supplemented by reference TRBV19 and TRBJ1-1, the full variable domain reads DGGITQSPKYLFRKEGQNVTLSCEQNLNHDAMYWYRQDPGQGLRLIYYSQIVNDFQKGDIAEGYSVSREKKESFPLTVTSAQKNPTAFYLCASSIPQGWRTEAFFGQGTRLTVV.

The chain uses TRBV2 and TRBJ1-3; no clear D gene. The V end lost 5 bases, the J end lost 0 bases, and 5 bases lay between the germline ends. CDR3 length: 13 amino acids. CDR1 and CDR2 from the germline V gene are SNHLY and FYNNEI. The CDR3 sequence is CASSPFSGNTIYF. CDR3 nucleotides: TGTGCCAGCAGTCCTTTCTCTGGAAACACCATATATTTT.

Written as DNA, the CDR3 is TGCGCCAGCAGCCCGTGGGGAGTTAACTATGGCTACACCTTC. Protein sequence: CASSPWGVNYGYTF. J is TRBJ1-2 and V is TRBV5-1; D uncertain. Trimming removed 4 bases at V and 1 base at J, with 11 bases between. Germline-derived CDR1 and CDR2 are SGHRS and YFSETQ. This CDR3 has 14 amino acids.

CDR3 bases: TGTGCCAGCAGTGTGCGGGGGGCCCCCACCCAGTACTTC. It is translated as CASSVRGAPTQYF. The chain has TRBV6-1 and TRBJ2-5; 8 bases align to TRBD2. The germline gives CDR1 MNHNS, CDR2 SASEGT. The CDR3 consists of 13 residues. V dropped 4 bases and J dropped 8; count of bases not matched to a gene: 6.

The chain uses TRBV4-1 and TRBJ2-7; no definite D call. CDR3 length equals 14 residues. The V gene lost 3 bases and the J gene lost 0 bases, with 9 bases spanning the gap. The germline CDR1 and CDR2 sequences are MGHRA and YSYEKL. In DNA form, the CDR3 reads TGCGCCAGCAGCCATACCGACAACTCCTACGAGCAGTACTTC. Its protein is CASSHTDNSYEQYF.

The chain links TRBV19 to TRBJ1-2; D not resolved. Germline V gene lookup returns CDR1 LNHDA and CDR2 SQIVND (reference sequence). The CDR3 contains 15 residues. Trimming pared 6 bases from V and 6 bases from J, leaving 20 bases between. The CDR3 spells CASRSGSSPGNGYTF. The DNA for the CDR3 is TGTGCCAGTAGATCGGGATCCTCCCCCGGCAATGGCTACACCTTC.

This clone was counted a few times. V usage is TRBV27 and J usage is TRBJ2-2; tentative D call: TRBD1 (5 bases). The germline V gene encodes CDR1 MNHEY and CDR2 SMNVEV (reference sequence). The CDR3 sequence is 13 residues long. The V and J ends lost 8 bases and 6 bases respectively, with 13 bases between them. The CDR3 loop is CASAAQGAGELFF. The CDR3 DNA follows: TGTGCCAGCGCGGCCCAAGGGGCCGGGGAGCTGTTTTTT.

V usage is TRBV6-1 and J usage is TRBJ1-1, with TRBD1 as a possible D gene (6 bases). The germline V gene encodes CDR1 MNHNS and CDR2 SASEGT. This CDR3 has 15 residues. V dropped 7 bases and J dropped 4 bases, with 19 bases sitting between them. This CDR3 reads CASIPWVGGTTEAFF. CDR3 DNA: TGTGCCAGCATCCCATGGGTAGGGGGTACCACTGAAGCTTTCTTT.

This clone was recorded only once. V usage is TRBV28 and J usage is TRBJ1-2; no reliable D call. This CDR3 is 13 amino acids long. V lost 7 bases to trimming and J lost 8 bases, with 17 bases between them. Per the germline V gene, CDR1 is MDHEN and CDR2 is SYDVKM. The CDR3 bases are TGTGCCAGCATTCCAACGCAGCGTGGGGGCTACACCTTC. Translating gives CASIPTQRGGYTF.